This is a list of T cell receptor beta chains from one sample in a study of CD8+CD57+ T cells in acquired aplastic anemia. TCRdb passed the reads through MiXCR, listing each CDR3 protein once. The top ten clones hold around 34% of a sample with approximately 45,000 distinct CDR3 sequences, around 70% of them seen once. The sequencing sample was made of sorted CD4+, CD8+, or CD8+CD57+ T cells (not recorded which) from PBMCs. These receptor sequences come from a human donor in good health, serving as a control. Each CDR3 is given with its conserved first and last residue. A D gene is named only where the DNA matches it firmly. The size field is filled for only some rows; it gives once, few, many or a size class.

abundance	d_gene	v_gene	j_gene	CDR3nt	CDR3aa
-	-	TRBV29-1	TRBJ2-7	TGCAGCGTCGGGACCAGCACCTACGAGCAGTACTTC	CSVGTSTYEQYF
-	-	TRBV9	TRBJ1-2	TGTGCCAGCACTAACGAAGGCTATGGCTACACCTTC	CASTNEGYGYTF
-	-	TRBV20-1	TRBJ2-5	TGCAGTGCTAGAGTCCCAGATCTCAAAGAGACCCAGTACTTC	CSARVPDLKETQYF
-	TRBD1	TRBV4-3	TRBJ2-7	TGCGCCAGCAGCCAAGATGACCAGGGGGCCTACGAGCAGTACTTC	CASSQDDQGAYEQYF
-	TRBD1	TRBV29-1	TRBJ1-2	TGTAGCGCAGTCCGACAGGGGGAATATGGCTCCTTC	CSAVRQGEYGSF
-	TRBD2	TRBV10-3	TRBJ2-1	TGTGCCATCCAGACTAGCGGGGACACAGATACGCAGTTCTTC	CAIQTSGDTDTQFF
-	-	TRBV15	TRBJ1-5	TGTGCCACCAGCAGAGATCCAGGGTCGTATCAGCCCCAGCATTTT	CATSRDPGSYQPQHF
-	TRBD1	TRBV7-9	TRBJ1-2	TGTGCCAGCAGCCTCGTGGGACAGGGGATCTATGGCTACACCTTC	CASSLVGQGIYGYTF
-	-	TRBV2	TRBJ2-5	TGTGCCAGCAGCGGCGGGGTTGGGGAGACCCAGTACTTT	CASSGGVGETQYF
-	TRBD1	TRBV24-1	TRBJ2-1	TGTGCCACCAGTGATCCGGGACAGGGACCGTACAATGAGCAGTTCTTC	CATSDPGQGPYNEQFF
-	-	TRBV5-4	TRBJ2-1	TGTGCCAGCAGCTTAGGCAACTGGGGAAATGAGCAGTTCTTC	CASSLGNWGNEQFF
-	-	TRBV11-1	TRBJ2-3	TGTGCCAGCAGCTCCACGGGGTCTCTGGGCACAGATACGCAGTATTTT	CASSSTGSLGTDTQYF
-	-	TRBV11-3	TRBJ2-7	TGTGCCAGCAGCCCCGCCCGAGGTTACGAGCAGTACTTC	CASSPARGYEQYF
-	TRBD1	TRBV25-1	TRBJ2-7	TGTGCCAGCAGTGAATACAGGGGGCCCTACGAGCAGTACTTC	CASSEYRGPYEQYF
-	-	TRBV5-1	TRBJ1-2	TGCGCCAGCAGCTTGGGCGACAGGACCTACTATGGCTACACCTTC	CASSLGDRTYYGYTF
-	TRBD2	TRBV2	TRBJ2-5	TGTGCCAGCAGTGCGCCACCCGGGACTAGCGGGACCCAGTACTTC	CASSAPPGTSGTQYF
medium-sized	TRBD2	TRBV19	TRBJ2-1	TGTGCCAGTTCCGGGACTAGCGGCTACAATGAGCAGTTCTTC	CASSGTSGYNEQFF
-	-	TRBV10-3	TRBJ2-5	TGTGCCATCAGTGAAAGTAGGGGAGAGACCCAGTACTTC	CAISESRGETQYF
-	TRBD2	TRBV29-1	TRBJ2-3	TGCAGCGTTGGAGGGACTAGCGGGGATGCTAGCACAGATACGCAGTATTTT	CSVGGTSGDASTDTQYF
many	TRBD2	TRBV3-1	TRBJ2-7	TGTGCCAGCCTTGGACTAGCGGGAGACGAGCAGTACTTC	CASLGLAGDEQYF
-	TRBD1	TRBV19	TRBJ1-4	TGTGCCAGTAGGGAAACAGGGGGCCTTGAAAAACTGTTTTTT	CASRETGGLEKLFF
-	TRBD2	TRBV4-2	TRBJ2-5	TGTGCCAGCAGCCAAGAGGGTAGCGGGGGGGCGGAGACCCAGTACTTC	CASSQEGSGGAETQYF
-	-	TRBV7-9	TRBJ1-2	TGTGCCAGCAGCTCAGAAGCTAACTATGGCTACACCTTC	CASSSEANYGYTF
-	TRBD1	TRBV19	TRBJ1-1	TGTGCCAGTAGTTTCCCGGACAGGATGAACACTGAAGCTTTCTTT	CASSFPDRMNTEAFF
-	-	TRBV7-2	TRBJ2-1	TGTGCCAGCAGCCCCGAGAGCTACAATGAGCAGTTCTTC	CASSPESYNEQFF
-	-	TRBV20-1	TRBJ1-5	TGCAGTGCTAGAGAAGGAGGGTTTGAGAATCAGCCCCAGCATTTT	CSAREGGFENQPQHF
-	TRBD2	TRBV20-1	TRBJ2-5	TGCAGTGCTAGGGTAGCGGGCGTAGAGACCCAGTACTTC	CSARVAGVETQYF
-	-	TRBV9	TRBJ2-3	TGTGCCAGCAGCACTCGGCCCTCGGATACGCAGTATTTT	CASSTRPSDTQYF
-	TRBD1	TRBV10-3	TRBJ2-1	TGTGCCACCAGTGATTCCGTCGCCAAGGGACAGGAGACCCAGTTCTTC	CATSDSVAKGQETQFF
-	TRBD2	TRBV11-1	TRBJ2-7	TGTGCCAGCAGCTCTGTGACTAGCGGGAGGACTCACGAGCAGTACTTC	CASSSVTSGRTHEQYF
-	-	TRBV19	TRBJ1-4	TGTGCCAGCAGAAATGAAAAACTGTTTTTT	CASRNEKLFF
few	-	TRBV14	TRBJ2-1	TGTGCCAGCTTAGCCGAGCGGTTAAGCTCCTACAATGAGCAGTTCTTC	CASLAERLSSYNEQFF
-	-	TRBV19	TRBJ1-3	TGTGCCAGTAGTACACCCGCTAGGACTGGAAACACCATATATTTT	CASSTPARTGNTIYF
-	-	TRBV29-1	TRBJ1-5	TGCAGCGTTTCGTCCAACAATCAGCCCCAGCATTTT	CSVSSNNQPQHF
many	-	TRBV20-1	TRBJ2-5	TGCAGTGCTAGAGGGGGATACGGCCAAGAGACCCAGTACTTC	CSARGGYGQETQYF
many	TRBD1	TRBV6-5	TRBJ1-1	TGTGCCAGCAGCCTAAGTACCAGGGGGTCAAGTGAAGCTTTCTTT	CASSLSTRGSSEAFF
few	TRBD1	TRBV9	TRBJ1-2	TGTGCCAGCACCCGGCCCGGGACAGGGATCGGCTACACCTTC	CASTRPGTGIGYTF
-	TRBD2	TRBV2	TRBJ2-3	TGTGCCAGCGGCGCTAGCGGGGGAAGCACAGATACGCAGTATTTT	CASGASGGSTDTQYF
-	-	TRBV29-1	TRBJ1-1	TGCAGCGCCTCGTGGACAGAGGGCACTGAAGCTTTCTTT	CSASWTEGTEAFF
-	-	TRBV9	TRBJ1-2	TGTGCCAGCAGCTTTGACAGTTTTAACTATGGCTACACCTTC	CASSFDSFNYGYTF
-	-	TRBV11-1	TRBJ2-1	TGTGCCATCACCGATCTAGCGCCTTACAATGAGCAGTTCTTC	CAITDLAPYNEQFF
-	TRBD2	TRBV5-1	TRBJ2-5	TGCGCCAGCAGCTTTGGGGAGCGGGGGCTCCAAGAGACCCAGTACTTC	CASSFGERGLQETQYF
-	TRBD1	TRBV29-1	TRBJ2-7	TGCAGCGTTGAGGATGACAGGGTAACCACCTACGAGCAGTACTTC	CSVEDDRVTTYEQYF
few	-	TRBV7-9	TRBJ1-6	TGTGCCAGCAGCTTAGAGCAGTATAATTCACCCCTCCACTTT	CASSLEQYNSPLHF
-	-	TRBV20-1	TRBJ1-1	TGCAGTGCTAGTCGTGCTGAAGCTTTCTTT	CSASRAEAFF
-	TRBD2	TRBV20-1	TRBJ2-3	TGCAGTGCTAGAGGTTTCGGGACTAGCGGGGCGAGCACAGATACGCAGTATTTT	CSARGFGTSGASTDTQYF
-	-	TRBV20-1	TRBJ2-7	TGCAGTGCTAGAGATGCCCAGGGGTTCTACGAGCAGTACTTC	CSARDAQGFYEQYF
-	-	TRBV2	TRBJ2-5	TGTGCCAGCAGTTGGGACACGGGACAAGAGACCCAGTACTTC	CASSWDTGQETQYF
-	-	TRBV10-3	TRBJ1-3	TGTGCCATCAGTGCGGGGGGTTCGCTTGGAAACACCATATATTTT	CAISAGGSLGNTIYF
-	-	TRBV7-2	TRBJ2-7	TGTGCCAGCAGCTTAGCGTTTACGGATCCCTACGAGCAGTACTTC	CASSLAFTDPYEQYF
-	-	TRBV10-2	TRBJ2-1	TGCGCCAGCAGTTTCGAACAAGGAGAGCAGTTCTTC	CASSFEQGEQFF
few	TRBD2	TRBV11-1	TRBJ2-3	TGTGCCAGCAGCGTAGGACTAGCGGACACAGATACGCAGTATTTT	CASSVGLADTDTQYF
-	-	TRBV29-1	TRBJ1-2	TGCAGCTTTTTGGAGGACTATGGCTACACCTTC	CSFLEDYGYTF
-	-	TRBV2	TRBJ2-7	TGTGCCAGCAGTACCTTCGACTCCTACGAGCAGTACTTC	CASSTFDSYEQYF
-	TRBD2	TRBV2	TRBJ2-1	TGTGCCAGCAGGGTAGCGGGACCGAAGTTCTTC	CASRVAGPKFF
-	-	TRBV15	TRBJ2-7	TGTGCCACCAGCAGACAGGCCTCCTACGAGCAGTACTTC	CATSRQASYEQYF
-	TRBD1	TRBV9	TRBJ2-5	TGTGCCAGCAGTTCACGGACAGGGTTCGAAGAGACCCAGTACTTC	CASSSRTGFEETQYF
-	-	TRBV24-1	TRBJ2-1	TGTGCCACTTCCGGGGGGACACAATACAATGAGCAGTTCTTC	CATSGGTQYNEQFF
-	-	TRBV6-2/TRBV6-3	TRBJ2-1	TGTGCCAGCAGCTCGACAGGGCTGGGGGGCTATAATGAGCAGTTCTTC	CASSSTGLGGYNEQFF